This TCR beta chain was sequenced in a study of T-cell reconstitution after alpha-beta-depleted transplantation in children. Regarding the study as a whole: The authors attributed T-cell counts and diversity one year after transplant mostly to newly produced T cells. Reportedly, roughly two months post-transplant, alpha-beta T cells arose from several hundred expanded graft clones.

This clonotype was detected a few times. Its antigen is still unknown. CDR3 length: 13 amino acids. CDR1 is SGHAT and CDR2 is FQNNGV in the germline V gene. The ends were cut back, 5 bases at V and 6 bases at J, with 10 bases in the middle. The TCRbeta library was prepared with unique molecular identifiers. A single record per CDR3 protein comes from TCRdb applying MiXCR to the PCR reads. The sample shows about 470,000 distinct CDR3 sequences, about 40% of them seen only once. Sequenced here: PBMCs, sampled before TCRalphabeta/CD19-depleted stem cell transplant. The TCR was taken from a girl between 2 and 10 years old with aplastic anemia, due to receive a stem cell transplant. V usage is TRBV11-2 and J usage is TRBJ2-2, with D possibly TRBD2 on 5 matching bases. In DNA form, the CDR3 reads TGTGCCAGCAGCCCATCGCGGGCCGGGGAGCTGTTTTTT. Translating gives CASSPSRAGELFF.